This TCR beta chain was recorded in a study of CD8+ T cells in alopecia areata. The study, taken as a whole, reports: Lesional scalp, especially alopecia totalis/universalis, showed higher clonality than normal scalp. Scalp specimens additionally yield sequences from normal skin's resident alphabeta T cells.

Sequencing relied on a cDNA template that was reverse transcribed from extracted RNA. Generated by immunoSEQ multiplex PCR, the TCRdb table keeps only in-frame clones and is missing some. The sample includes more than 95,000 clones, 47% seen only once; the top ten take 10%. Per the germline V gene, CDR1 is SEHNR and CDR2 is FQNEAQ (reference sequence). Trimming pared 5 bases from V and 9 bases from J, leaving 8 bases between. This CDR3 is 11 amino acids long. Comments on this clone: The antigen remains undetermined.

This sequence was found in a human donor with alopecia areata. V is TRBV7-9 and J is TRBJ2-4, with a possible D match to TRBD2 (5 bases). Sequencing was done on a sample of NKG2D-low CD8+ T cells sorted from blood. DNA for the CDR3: TGTGCCAGCAGCAACGGAGGCATTCAGTACTTC. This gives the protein CASSNGGIQYF. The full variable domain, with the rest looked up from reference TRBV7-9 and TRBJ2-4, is DTGVSQNPRHKITKRGQNVTFRCDPISEHNRLYWYRQTLGQGPEFLTYFQNEAQLEKSRLLSDRFSAERPKGSFSTLEIQRTEQGDSAMYLCASSNGGIQYFGAGTRLSVL.